This is a list of T cell receptor beta chains from one sample in a study of CD4 T cells in relation to SARS-CoV-2 and coronaviruses. Antigens of these TCRs are unknown. The protocol was immunoSEQ multiplex PCR, while the TCRdb copy is restricted to in-frame clones and leaves out a portion. This table holds 27,000 or so clones, 76% found once. The sequencing input was CD4+ T cells from PBMCs, cultured in vitro. Source of these receptors: a human donor in good health. Both conserved end residues are part of each CDR3. D genes are given only for firm matches. Clone size is given for some rows only: seen once, a few or many times, or a class if the clone is expanded.

D | J | size | V | CDR3 | DNA
- | TRBJ2-7 | - | TRBV3-1/TRBV3-2 | CASSHASRWGEQYF | TGTGCCAGCAGCCATGCTAGCCGTTGGGGTGAGCAGTACTTC
TRBD1 | TRBJ2-7 | - | TRBV6-5 | CASSSRDSGYEQYF | TGTGCCAGCAGCAGCCGGGACAGCGGCTACGAGCAGTACTTC
TRBD2 | TRBJ2-5 | - | TRBV6-1 | CASSETSGVQETQYF | TGTGCCAGCAGTGAGACTAGCGGGGTGCAAGAGACCCAGTACTTC
TRBD1 | TRBJ2-6 | - | TRBV19 | CASSTSAGGSGANVLTF | TGTGCCAGTAGTACCTCAGCAGGGGGTAGTGGGGCCAACGTCCTGACTTTC
TRBD1 | TRBJ1-5 | - | TRBV19 | CASSRGQGVGQPQHF | TGTGCCAGTAGTAGAGGACAGGGGGTTGGACAGCCCCAGCATTTT
- | TRBJ2-1 | once | TRBV21-1 | CASEEVGNEQFF | TGTGCCAGCGAGGAGGTAGGAAATGAGCAGTTCTTC
TRBD1 | TRBJ1-2 | few | TRBV2 | CASSDRGPRYTF | TGTGCCAGCAGTGACAGGGGGCCCCGCTACACCTTC
- | TRBJ2-7 | - | TRBV3-1/TRBV3-2 | CASSQVDGLEYF | TGTGCCAGCAGCCAAGTTGACGGCCTGGAGTACTTC
TRBD2 | TRBJ2-3 | few | TRBV19 | CASTLSGGGSTDTQYF | TGTGCCAGTACCCTTAGCGGGGGGGGGAGCACAGATACGCAGTATTTT
- | TRBJ1-2 | - | TRBV4-1 | CASSQAGLKTGYTF | TGCGCCAGCAGCCAAGCGGGTCTTAAAACTGGCTACACCTTC
TRBD1 | TRBJ2-5 | - | TRBV5-1 | CASSSYRGRETQYF | TGCGCCAGCAGCTCCTACAGGGGGCGGGAGACCCAGTACTTC
- | TRBJ1-1 | - | TRBV11-3 | CASSSQLGGWDTEAFF | TGTGCCAGCAGCTCCCAGCTGGGGGGTTGGGACACTGAAGCTTTCTTT
- | TRBJ2-3 | - | TRBV5-4 | CASSLYGGTDTQYF | TGTGCCAGCAGCTTGTATGGGGGAACAGATACGCAGTATTTT
TRBD2 | TRBJ2-1 | - | TRBV25-1 | CASLKDDGGNEQFF | TGTGCCAGCCTCAAAGACGACGGGGGGAATGAGCAGTTCTTC
- | TRBJ2-7 | - | TRBV11-2 | CASSSWAGSYEQYF | TGTGCCAGCAGCTCTTGGGCAGGCTCCTACGAGCAGTACTTC
TRBD1 | TRBJ2-2 | few | TRBV7-2 | CASSLERQGDTGELFF | TGTGCCAGCTCGCTTGAGCGGCAGGGGGACACCGGGGAGCTGTTTTTT
- | TRBJ1-3 | - | TRBV7-9 | CASSSRASGNTIYF | TGTGCCAGCAGCTCTCGGGCCTCTGGAAACACCATATATTTT
TRBD1 | TRBJ2-3 | once | TRBV19 | CASSTGQVTDTQYF | TGTGCCAGTAGTACCGGACAGGTCACAGATACGCAGTATTTT
TRBD1 | TRBJ2-7 | - | TRBV28 | CASALGTASKDEQYF | TGTGCCAGCGCTCTTGGGACAGCCAGCAAGGACGAGCAGTACTTC
- | TRBJ1-1 | once | TRBV19 | CASSILRNTEAFF | TGTGCCAGTAGTATTTTAAGGAACACTGAAGCTTTCTTT
- | TRBJ2-4 | - | TRBV27 | CASSPWEGAGERKNIQYF | TGTGCCAGCAGTCCATGGGAGGGGGCGGGAGAGAGAAAAAACATTCAGTACTTC
TRBD2 | TRBJ2-5 | - | TRBV7-9 | CASSFVSGGMYQETQYF | TGTGCCAGCAGCTTTGTTAGCGGGGGGATGTACCAAGAGACCCAGTACTTC
- | TRBJ2-3 | - | TRBV5-5 | CASSLTSSSDTQYF | TGTGCCAGCAGCTTGACCTCTAGCTCAGATACGCAGTATTTT
- | TRBJ1-5 | - | TRBV19 | CASSTHVRSNQPQHF | TGTGCCAGTAGCACTCACGTAAGGAGCAATCAGCCCCAGCATTTT
- | TRBJ2-2 | - | TRBV19 | CASSIGTGRTGELFF | TGTGCCAGTAGTATAGGAACAGGGAGGACCGGGGAGCTGTTTTTT
TRBD2 | TRBJ2-3 | few | TRBV11-3 | CASSPLAGDTDTQYF | TGTGCCAGCAGCCCGCTAGCGGGGGACACAGATACGCAGTATTTT
- | TRBJ1-2 | few | TRBV5-1 | CASSLNGWTNYGYTF | TGCGCCAGCAGCTTGAATGGCTGGACTAACTATGGCTACACCTTC
- | TRBJ2-3 | - | TRBV29-1 | CSKRDTFTDTQYF | TGCAGCAAAAGGGATACATTCACAGATACGCAGTATTTT
- | TRBJ1-6 | - | TRBV5-1 | CASSIGRTDGNSPLHF | TGCGCCAGCAGCATAGGACGGACTGACGGGAATTCACCCCTCCACTTT
- | TRBJ2-6 | few | TRBV29-1 | CSVVGSSGANVLTF | TGCAGCGTTGTCGGAAGCTCTGGGGCCAACGTCCTGACTTTC
TRBD2 | TRBJ2-7 | - | TRBV5-1 | CASSKSGSRHEQYF | TGCGCCAGCAGCAAAAGCGGGAGTCGTCACGAGCAGTACTTC
TRBD1 | TRBJ1-6 | few | TRBV11-3 | CASSQGGKISPLHF | TGTGCCAGCAGCCAGGGGGGGAAAATTTCACCCCTCCACTTT
- | TRBJ1-2 | - | TRBV27 | CASRFTGSRGYTF | TGTGCCAGCAGATTTACAGGGTCTCGTGGCTACACCTTC
- | TRBJ2-5 | - | TRBV5-1 | CASSLLGGYQETQYF | TGCGCCAGCAGCTTGTTGGGCGGGTACCAAGAGACCCAGTACTTC
- | TRBJ2-5 | - | TRBV27 | CASSIRTGTQYQETQYF | TGTGCCAGCAGTATCCGAACCGGGACACAATACCAAGAGACCCAGTACTTC
TRBD2 | TRBJ2-7 | once | TRBV24-1 | CATSDFTPGGLAADSYEQYF | TGTGCCACCAGTGATTTCACCCCTGGAGGGCTAGCGGCTGATTCCTACGAGCAGTACTTC
- | TRBJ2-7 | - | TRBV5-1 | CASSLAGRSEQYF | TGCGCCAGCAGCTTGGCCGGCAGGAGCGAGCAGTACTTC
- | TRBJ1-5 | - | TRBV7-2 | CASSLTSGPGNQPQHF | TGTGCCAGCAGCTTAACCTCCGGACCCGGAAACCAGCCCCAGCATTTT
- | TRBJ2-2 | few | TRBV14 | CASSQVFGELFF | TGTGCCAGCAGCCAAGTCTTCGGGGAGCTGTTTTTT
- | TRBJ1-1 | - | TRBV12-3/TRBV12-4 | CASSLFAEAFF | TGTGCCAGCAGTTTGTTCGCTGAAGCTTTCTTT
- | TRBJ2-5 | - | TRBV19 | CASSFRQETQYF | TGTGCCAGTAGTTTCCGACAAGAGACCCAGTACTTC
- | TRBJ1-2 | - | TRBV6-1 | CASNRDLFYGYTF | TGTGCCAGCAACAGGGACCTCTTCTATGGCTACACCTTC
TRBD2 | TRBJ2-2 | once | TRBV9 | CASSHGLAGAQETGELFF | TGTGCCAGCAGCCACGGACTAGCGGGGGCCCAGGAAACCGGGGAGCTGTTTTTT
- | TRBJ2-2 | - | TRBV5-4 | CASSSPGGPDGELFF | TGTGCCAGCAGCTCCCCCGGTGGGCCTGACGGGGAGCTGTTTTTT
TRBD2 | TRBJ2-7 | - | TRBV7-2 | CASGGGAGIYEQYF | TGTGCCAGCGGCGGGGGAGCGGGGATCTACGAGCAGTACTTC
TRBD1 | TRBJ1-5 | - | TRBV6-1 | CASSEPGGGNQPQHF | TGTGCCAGCAGTGAACCAGGGGGGGGCAATCAGCCCCAGCATTTT
- | TRBJ2-3 | - | TRBV7-9 | CASSPPRRRGRTDTQYF | TGTGCCAGCAGCCCCCCAAGGAGGAGGGGGCGAACAGATACGCAGTATTTT
- | TRBJ1-5 | few | TRBV14 | CASSQVPGQPQHF | TGTGCCAGCAGCCAAGTTCCGGGGCAGCCCCAGCATTTT
- | TRBJ1-5 | - | TRBV10-3 | CATGEGPEGAQHF | TGTGCCACAGGGGAGGGACCAGAGGGGGCCCAGCATTTT
TRBD2 | TRBJ2-3 | - | TRBV19 | CASSGSTSGGTPSTDTQYF | TGTGCCAGTAGTGGCTCGACTAGCGGGGGCACTCCTAGCACAGATACGCAGTATTTT
TRBD2 | TRBJ2-7 | - | TRBV5-4 | CASSPTSGKPYEQYF | TGTGCCAGCAGCCCGACTAGCGGGAAACCCTACGAGCAGTACTTC
- | TRBJ2-1 | once | TRBV6-2/TRBV6-3 | CASSYSRNEQFF | TGTGCCAGCAGTTACTCTAGAAATGAGCAGTTCTTC
- | TRBJ1-5 | - | TRBV7-8 | CASSLIGQAPSDF | TGTGCCAGCAGCTTAATAGGGCAGGCCCCCTCGGATTTT